A selection of T cell receptor beta chains follows, all from one sample in a study of identical twins. MiXCR was run by TCRdb on the 5' RACE reads, yielding one entry per CDR3 protein. This sample has about 490,000 distinct CDR3 sequences, with 13% to 15% found just once. These data also featured in a second study, about yellow fever vaccine responses in identical twins.

Input material: CD4+ T cells sorted from blood. These TCRs come from a woman between 18 and 29 years old in good health. Both conserved end residues are part of each CDR3. Each record gives: J gene, D gene, clone size, V gene, CDR3 DNA, CDR3 protein. D genes are given only for firm matches. The size entry is marked missing in some rows and otherwise reads once, few, many or a size class.

>TRBJ2-1|-|-|TRBV12-3/TRBV12-4
TGTGCCAGCAGTCCCGGCGCCCAAAGGACAATGAGCAATGAGCAGTTCTTC
CASSPGAQRTMSNEQFF
>TRBJ2-3|-|-|TRBV13
TGTGCCAGCAGCTTATACCATGGAGATACGCAGTATTTT
CASSLYHGDTQYF
>TRBJ2-1|TRBD1|-|TRBV5-1
TGCGCCAGCAGCCAGGGACAGGCGAATTACAATGAGCAGTTCTTC
CASSQGQANYNEQFF
>TRBJ2-7|-|-|TRBV28
TGTGCCAGCAGTTTGGGGCCCAAAAACTACGAGCAGTACTTC
CASSLGPKNYEQYF
>TRBJ2-5|TRBD2|-|TRBV5-1
TGCGCCAGCAGCTTTAGCGGGGGGTCCCAAGAGACCCAGTACTTC
CASSFSGGSQETQYF
>TRBJ2-7|-|-|TRBV7-9
TGTGCCAGCAGCTTAAGAACAGGGTTTGGGCTGGACGAGCAGTACTTC
CASSLRTGFGLDEQYF
>TRBJ2-7|-|-|TRBV20-1
TGCAGTGCTTCTCCGACAGGAACTACCTACGAGCAGTACTTC
CSASPTGTTYEQYF
>TRBJ2-2|-|few|TRBV7-9
TGTGCCCCTGGTGGGGAGCTGTTTTTT
CAPGGELFF
>TRBJ2-4|TRBD1|few|TRBV27
TGTGCCAGCAGTTTTATCGGGACAGGGGAGGCGAACATTCAGTACTTC
CASSFIGTGEANIQYF
>TRBJ2-5|-|-|TRBV29-1
TGCAGCGCGGGACACGTCCAAGAGACCCAGTACTTC
CSAGHVQETQYF
>TRBJ2-3|TRBD2|few|TRBV5-5
TGTGCCAGCAGCTCCTTCTTGCGGGGAGGGACAGATACGCAGTATTTT
CASSSFLRGGTDTQYF
>TRBJ2-1|-|few|TRBV10-3
TGTGCCGCCTCTACTTACAATGAGCAGTTCTTC
CAASTYNEQFF
>TRBJ2-4|-|-|TRBV2
TGTGCCAGCAGGCCCCCGGAAGGTCTTGCCAAAAACATTCAGTACTTC
CASRPPEGLAKNIQYF
>TRBJ1-2|TRBD1|few|TRBV3-1
TGTGCCAGCAGCCCGGCCGGGACAGATTATGGCTACACCTTC
CASSPAGTDYGYTF
>TRBJ1-5|-|-|TRBV20-1
TGCAGTGCTAGTAATGGCAATCAGCCCCAGCATTTT
CSASNGNQPQHF
>TRBJ2-1|-|few|TRBV12-3/TRBV12-4
TGTGCCAGCAGTTTAGCGCAGGGGGGTTTTGTTTATGAGCAGTTCTTC
CASSLAQGGFVYEQFF
>TRBJ2-1|-|-|TRBV28
TGTGCCAGCCGGGATTCAGTGAACTCCTACAATGAGCAGTTCTTC
CASRDSVNSYNEQFF
>TRBJ2-3|-|few|TRBV7-9
TGTGCCAGCAGCTTAGAGGTCCGAACGGGGGCCCGGGGAGGGGCAGATACGCAGTATTTT
CASSLEVRTGARGGADTQYF
>TRBJ2-3|TRBD1|-|TRBV12-3/TRBV12-4
TGTGCCAGCAGCCCTCCAGGTAGGGGGCTCACAGATACGCAGTATTTT
CASSPPGRGLTDTQYF
>TRBJ2-7|-|-|TRBV4-1
TGCGCCAGCAGCCAACCCCTGGGAAACGAGCAGTACTTC
CASSQPLGNEQYF
>TRBJ2-7|-|-|TRBV14
TGTGCCAGCAGCCAAAACTTGGGTACCTACGAGCAGTACTTC
CASSQNLGTYEQYF
>TRBJ2-5|TRBD1|-|TRBV12-3/TRBV12-4
TGTGCCAGCAGTCGTCGACAGGGCAACCAAGAGACCCAGTACTTC
CASSRRQGNQETQYF
>TRBJ2-1|-|-|TRBV3-1
TGTGCCAGCAGCCAAGTTCTCGATGAGCAGTTCTTC
CASSQVLDEQFF
>TRBJ2-1|TRBD2|-|TRBV20-1
TGCAGTGCTAGAGACCCCTTAGCGGGAGGGTACTACAATGAGCAGTTCTTC
CSARDPLAGGYYNEQFF
>TRBJ2-1|-|-|TRBV25-1
TGTGCCAGCAGTGAATTTAAAGCGAATGAGCAGTTCTTC
CASSEFKANEQFF
>TRBJ2-7|-|-|TRBV12-3/TRBV12-4
TGTGCCAGCAGTTTCTGGGGTCACGAGCAGTACTTC
CASSFWGHEQYF
>TRBJ2-7|-|few|TRBV5-1
TGCGCCAGCTCCAGCGGAGGGTTCTACGAGCAGTACTTC
CASSSGGFYEQYF
>TRBJ2-2|TRBD2|few|TRBV4-1
TGCGCCAGCAGCCGAATCCGCGGGGGGGCCGGATCCGGGGAGCTGTTTTTT
CASSRIRGGAGSGELFF
>TRBJ2-6|TRBD1|-|TRBV4-2
TGTGCCAGCAGCGGTCCGGGACAGGGGGCGGTCGGGGCCAACGTCCTGACTTTC
CASSGPGQGAVGANVLTF
>TRBJ2-3|-|-|TRBV7-8
TGTGCCAGCAGATACCGGGACACCGTCACAGATACGCAGTATTTT
CASRYRDTVTDTQYF
>TRBJ2-7|-|few|TRBV6-1
TGTGCCAGCAGTGGAGCAGAGCAGTACTTC
CASSGAEQYF
>TRBJ2-7|TRBD1|few|TRBV29-1
TGCAGCGTATTACAGGGGACCTACGAGCAGTACTTC
CSVLQGTYEQYF
>TRBJ2-6|TRBD2|-|TRBV11-1
TGTGCCAGCAGCTTAGGCCTACTAGCGGGGACCTCAGGGGCCAACGTCCTGACTTTC
CASSLGLLAGTSGANVLTF
>TRBJ1-1|-|many|TRBV10-3
TGTGCCACCCAGCCCGGACAAGGGAGCACTGAAGCTTTCTTT
CATQPGQGSTEAFF
>TRBJ2-4|-|many|TRBV12-3/TRBV12-4
TGTGCCAGCAGTCCCTCTAGCTCACCACTCAAAAACATTCAGTACTTC
CASSPSSSPLKNIQYF
>TRBJ2-3|-|-|TRBV28
TGTGCCAGCAGTAGACGCATTGGGACAGATACGCAGTATTTT
CASSRRIGTDTQYF
>TRBJ2-2|-|-|TRBV5-5
TGTGCCAGCAGCTTGGTATTACAGACCGGCACCGGGGAGCTGTTTTTT
CASSLVLQTGTGELFF
>TRBJ2-4|TRBD2|few|TRBV3-1
TGTGCCAGCAGCCAAGAGCGCTTAGCGGGGGTAAACATTCAGTACTTC
CASSQERLAGVNIQYF
>TRBJ1-5|TRBD1|many|TRBV10-3
TGTGCCATAGGGGGACAGGACAATCAGCCCCAGCATTTT
CAIGGQDNQPQHF
>TRBJ2-2|TRBD2|few|TRBV20-1
TGCAGTGCCCCACTAGCGGGAGTCCGAAATGGGGAGCTGTTTTTT
CSAPLAGVRNGELFF
>TRBJ2-1|TRBD1|-|TRBV7-6
TGTGCCAGCAGCTTATCCCCGACAGGGTACAATGAGCAGTTCTTC
CASSLSPTGYNEQFF
>TRBJ2-5|-|few|TRBV4-1
TGCGCCAGCAGCCAAGATAAGTCGGACGTCGGCCAAGAGACCCAGTACTTC
CASSQDKSDVGQETQYF
>TRBJ2-7|-|-|TRBV7-2
TGTGCCAGCAGCTTAGAGGGCGGACGGTCGTACTTC
CASSLEGGRSYF
>TRBJ2-3|TRBD2|many|TRBV5-1
TGCGCCAGCAGCCCCTACCCGAGAACTAGCGGGAGTGTCGGCCGAGATACGCAGTATTTT
CASSPYPRTSGSVGRDTQYF
>TRBJ2-2|-|few|TRBV7-9
TGTGCCAGTAAGGAAGGGGGATTCGCCGGGGAGCTGTTTTTT
CASKEGGFAGELFF